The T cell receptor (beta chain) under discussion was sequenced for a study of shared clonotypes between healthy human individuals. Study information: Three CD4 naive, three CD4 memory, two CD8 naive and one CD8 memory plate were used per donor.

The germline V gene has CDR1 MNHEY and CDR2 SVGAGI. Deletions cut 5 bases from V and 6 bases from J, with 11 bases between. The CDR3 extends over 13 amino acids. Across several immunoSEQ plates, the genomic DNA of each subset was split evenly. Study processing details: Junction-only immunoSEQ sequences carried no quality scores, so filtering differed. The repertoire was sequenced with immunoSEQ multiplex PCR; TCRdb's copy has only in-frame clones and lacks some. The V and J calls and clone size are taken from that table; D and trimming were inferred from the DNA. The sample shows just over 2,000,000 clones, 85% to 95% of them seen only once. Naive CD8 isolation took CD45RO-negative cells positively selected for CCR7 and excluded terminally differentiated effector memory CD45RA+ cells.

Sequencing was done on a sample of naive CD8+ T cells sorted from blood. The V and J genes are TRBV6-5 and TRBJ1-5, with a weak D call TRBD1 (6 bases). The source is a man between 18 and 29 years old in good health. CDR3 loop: CASSQGMGQPQHF. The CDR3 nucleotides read TGTGCCAGCAGTCAGGGGATGGGTCAGCCCCAGCATTTT.